The 15 T cell receptor beta chains in this list originate from one sample, sequenced in a study of T cell clones after liver transplantation. TCRdb keeps only in-frame clones here, not all; method: immunoSEQ multiplex PCR. This sample has 55,000 to 75,000 clones, with 92% found just once. The starting material was CD4+ T cells from blood, obtained roughly 25 months after liver transplant. These receptors were collected from a human patient who received a liver transplant. Some T cells may be graft donor cells.

The rearrangement links TRBV5-6 to TRBJ1-3; no reliable D call. V lost 4 bases to trimming and J lost 4 bases, with 18 bases between them. CDR1 is SGHDT, CDR2 YYEEEE, per germline. The CDR3 consists of 16 residues. The CDR3 sequence is CASSKVMRTVGNTIYF. Written as DNA, the CDR3 is TGTGCCAGCAGCAAAGTAATGAGGACTGTCGGAAACACCATATATTTT.

The CDR3 sequence is CASFLLAGVLGANVLTF. CDR3 nucleotide sequence: TGTGCCAGCTTCCTCCTTGCGGGGGTTTTGGGGGCCAACGTCCTGACTTTC. The chain uses TRBV7-2 and TRBJ2-6, with 7 nucleotides matching TRBD2. Germline V gene lookup returns CDR1 SGHTA and CDR2 FQGNSA. J gave up 4 bases and V 8 bases, and 14 bases lay outside the gene matches. The CDR3 is made up of 17 amino acids.

This chain links TRBV27 with TRBJ2-1; 9 bases agree with TRBD2. The germline V gene encodes CDR1 MNHEY and CDR2 SMNVEV (reference sequence). Trimming removed 2 bases from V and 3 bases from J; junction bases left unmatched: 2. The CDR3 length is 15 residues. CDR3 residues: CASSLQTSGYNEQFF. The DNA of the CDR3 is TGTGCCAGCAGTTTACAGACTAGCGGCTACAATGAGCAGTTCTTC.

This chain uses TRBV9 with TRBJ2-6; no clear D gene. V dropped 2 bases and J dropped 1 base, with 7 bases sitting between them. The CDR3 is 15 residues long. CDR1 is SGDLS, CDR2 YYNGEE, per germline. CDR3 in amino acids: CASSVTGSGANVLTF. CDR3 in DNA: TGTGCCAGCAGCGTGACCGGGTCTGGGGCCAACGTCCTGACTTTC.

This chain links TRBV27 with TRBJ1-1, with a tentative D call TRBD1 (6 bases). This CDR3 contains 16 residues. Germline values: CDR1 MNHEY, CDR2 SMNVEV (reference sequence). The germline V and J ends were trimmed by 5 bases and 0 bases, with 16 bases remaining between them. The CDR3 sequence: CASSPSGGPMNTEAFF. DNA of the CDR3: TGTGCCAGCAGTCCTAGTGGGGGGCCCATGAACACTGAAGCTTTCTTT.

This clone appeared once. The chain is built from TRBV19 and TRBJ1-2; weak D call: TRBD1 (6 bases). The germline CDR1 and CDR2 sequences are LNHDA and SQIVND (reference sequence). V was trimmed by 4 bases and J by 8 bases, leaving 20 bases between them. CDR3 length: 15 residues. The CDR3 coding sequence is TGTGCCAGTAGTAGGGAAACAGGGCTGTCTGGCGGCTACACCTTC. This gives the protein CASSRETGLSGGYTF.

The V and J genes are TRBV5-5 and TRBJ1-1; TRBD1 agrees at 8 bases. The germline CDR1 and CDR2 sequences are SGHKS and YYEKEE (reference sequence). V shed 7 bases, J shed 2 bases, and the junction held 10 bases outside the gene matches. This CDR3 spans 15 amino acids. CDR3 region: CASQNLRGHNTEAFF. The CDR3 coding sequence is TGTGCCAGCCAAAACCTCAGGGGGCACAACACTGAAGCTTTCTTT.

This CDR3 is CANPTMVPLTGELFF. The CDR3 DNA reads TGTGCCAACCCCACCATGGTACCGCTCACCGGGGAGCTGTTTTTT. This chain links TRBV7-3 with TRBJ2-2; D not resolved. The CDR3 spans 15 residues. Trimming cost V 10 bases and J 4 bases, with 19 bases left between them. Germline values: CDR1 SGHTA, CDR2 FQGTGA. The full variable domain, its missing parts supplied by reference TRBV7-3 and TRBJ2-2, is GAGVSQTPSNKVTEKGKYVELRCDPISGHTALYWYRQSLGQGPEFLIYFQGTGAADDSGLPNDRFFAVRPEGSVSTLKIQRTERGDSAVYLCANPTMVPLTGELFFGEGSRLTVL.

J is TRBJ2-1 and V is TRBV7-2, with 10 bases lining up with TRBD2. J gave up 8 bases and V 1 base, and 17 bases lay outside the gene matches. Germline assignment: CDR1 SGHTA and CDR2 FQGNSA. CDR3 length: 19 amino acids. The CDR3: CASSLGRLSGRAQAYEQFF. CDR3 bases: TGTGCCAGCAGCTTAGGAAGGTTAAGCGGGAGGGCCCAAGCATATGAGCAGTTCTTC.

The genes are TRBV7-9 and TRBJ1-4, with D perhaps matching TRBD1 (6 bases). V was shortened by 5 bases and J by 7 bases, with 14 bases between the two germline ends. Germline V gives CDR1 SEHNR, CDR2 FQNEAQ (reference sequence). This CDR3 is 14 amino acids long. This chain's CDR3 is CASSAGGTFEKLFF. The DNA for the CDR3 is TGTGCCAGCAGCGCCGGCGGGACATTTGAAAAACTGTTTTTT.

This chain uses TRBV6-1 with TRBJ2-5; tentatively, D is TRBD1 (6 bases). CDR1 is MNHNS and CDR2 is SASEGT in the germline V gene. This CDR3 is built from 12 residues. Trimming shortened V by 5 bases and J by 5 bases, and 9 bases separated the two germline ends. The DNA of the CDR3 is TGTGCCAGCAGTAACAGGGTTGAGACCCAGTACTTC. It codes for CASSNRVETQYF.

The genes are TRBV10-2 and TRBJ1-1, with a possible D match to TRBD1 (5 bases). Germline V gene data show CDR1 as WSHSY and CDR2 as SAAADI. The CDR3 totals 13 residues. The V and J ends lost 0 bases and 10 bases respectively, with 12 bases between them. The CDR3 spells CASSESEARGAFF. DNA for the CDR3: TGCGCCAGCAGTGAGTCGGAGGCTAGGGGAGCTTTCTTT.

The chain has TRBV20-1 and TRBJ2-5, with no clear D. The end of the DNA is better explained by TRBJ2-7, so the J call may be wrong. CDR1 is DFQATT, CDR2 SNEGSKA, per germline (reference sequence). This CDR3 has 11 residues. The CDR3 coding sequence is TGCAGTGCTAGAGACGCCTACGAGCAGTACTTC. This translates into CSARDAYEQYF.

This chain uses TRBV19 with TRBJ2-7, with 9 bases aligning to TRBD1. V lost 3 bases, J lost 0 bases, and 9 bases stayed unmatched. The germline V gene has CDR1 LNHDA and CDR2 SQIVND (reference sequence). CDR3 length: 17 amino acids. CDR3 residues: CASSILTDRGYSYEQYF. The CDR3 DNA follows: TGTGCCAGTAGTATCCTCACGGACAGGGGCTACTCCTACGAGCAGTACTTC.

The gene calls are TRBV19 and TRBJ1-3, with D possibly matching TRBD1 (6 bases). The V end was cut by 3 bases, the J end by 3 bases, with 12 bases between. CDR3 length: 15 amino acids. Germline values: CDR1 LNHDA, CDR2 SQIVND (reference sequence). In DNA form, the CDR3 reads TGTGCCAGTAGTATGAGGGGGATGGATGGAAACACCATATATTTT. Encoded protein: CASSMRGMDGNTIYF.